This T cell receptor beta chain was sequenced during a study of T cell responses to AZD1222 COVID-19 vaccine. Here immunoSEQ multiplex PCR was the method, and the copy in TCRdb shows in-frame clones only, minus some. The sample consists of roughly 140,000 clones, 70% to 90% of them appearing once. The CDR3 sequence is 17 residues long. The germline gives CDR1 SGHDN, CDR2 FVKESK. Trimming left V 0 bases short and J 9 bases short, with 24 bases between. This clonotype was sampled from an adult in good health. The chain joins TRBV14 to TRBJ2-7; a weak D match, TRBD2 (5 bases). The sample was peripheral blood, taken on day 0 of AZD1222 vaccination. As DNA, the CDR3 is TGTGCCAGCAGCCAAGAAGCGGTGGGAACTAGGAAGAAGGGGCAGTACTTC. Protein sequence: CASSQEAVGTRKKGQYF.